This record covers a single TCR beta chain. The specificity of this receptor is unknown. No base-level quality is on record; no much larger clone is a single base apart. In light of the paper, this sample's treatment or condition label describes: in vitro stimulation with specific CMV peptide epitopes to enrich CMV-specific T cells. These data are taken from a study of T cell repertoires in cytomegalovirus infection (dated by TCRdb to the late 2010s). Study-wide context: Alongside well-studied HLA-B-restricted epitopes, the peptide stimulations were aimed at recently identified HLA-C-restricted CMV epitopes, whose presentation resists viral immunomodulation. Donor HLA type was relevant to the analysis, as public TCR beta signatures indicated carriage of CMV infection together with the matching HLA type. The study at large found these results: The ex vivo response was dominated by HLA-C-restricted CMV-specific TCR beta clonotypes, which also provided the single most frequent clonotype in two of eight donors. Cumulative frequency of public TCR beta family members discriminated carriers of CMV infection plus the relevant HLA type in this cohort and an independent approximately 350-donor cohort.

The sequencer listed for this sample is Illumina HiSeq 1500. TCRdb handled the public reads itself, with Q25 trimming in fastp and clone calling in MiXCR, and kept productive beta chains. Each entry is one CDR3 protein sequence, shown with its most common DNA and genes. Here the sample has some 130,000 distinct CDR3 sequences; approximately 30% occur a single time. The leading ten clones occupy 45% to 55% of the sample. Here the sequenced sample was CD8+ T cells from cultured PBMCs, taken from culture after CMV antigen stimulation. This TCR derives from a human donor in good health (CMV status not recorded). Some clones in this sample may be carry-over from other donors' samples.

The CDR3 has the sequence CSARDSSNNYGYTF. The sequence in DNA is TGCAGTGCTAGAGATTCGAGCAATAACTATGGCTACACCTTC. The chain is assembled from TRBV20-1 and TRBJ1-2, with the D gene not clear enough to name. Relative to germline, V is 0 bases shorter and J is 1 base shorter, with 9 bases between their ends. The CDR3 runs 14 residues from the cysteine to the phenylalanine. CDR3 DNA is the only sequence kept; it has 42 bases, read in frame from the first base. CDR1 and CDR2, looked up from the germline V gene (reference sequence), are DFQATT and SNEGSKA.